A selection of T cell receptor beta chains follows, all from one sample in a study of T cell repertoires in cytomegalovirus infection. These receptors lack a known antigen. TCRdb fed the reads into MiXCR, producing one record per CDR3 protein. The sample carries 110,000 to 150,000 distinct CDR3 sequences, approximately 30% recorded once. Specimen: CD8+ T cells from cultured PBMCs, collected from culture after CMV antigen stimulation. The origin of the receptors is a human donor in good health (CMV status not recorded). Some clones in this sample may be carry-over from other donors' samples. The conserved cysteine and the conserved F or W are not part of the CDR3 here.

TRBV12-5 11 ASEGSRGDTQY
TRBV6-6 13 ASSRGTAYNSPLH
TRBV6-5 13 ASSFRLAGTGELF
TRBV4-1 12 ASSQDRDLETQY
TRBV7-9 11 ASSSGQEYEAF
TRBV20-1 10 SGTTNTGELF
TRBV27 13 ASSLSKGVHHEQY
TRBV27 15 ASSHIAGGRNTGELF
TRBV27 12 ASSLSGGLYEQY
TRBV6-5 13 ASSYSVDRLLEQY
TRBV7-6 13 ASSLDPLGNTEAF
TRBV5-6 12 ASSETGSSYEQY
TRBV15 13 ATSRGLAGDNEQF
TRBV10-3 13 AISESRTPNYEQF
TRBV4-2 13 ASSPAGQGSSPLH
TRBV28 11 ASSPTDWGEQY
TRBV27 13 ASSLVPGELDTQY
TRBV27 11 ASSFRQGYGYT
TRBV12-3/TRBV12-4 13 ASSFLGGAKNEQF
TRBV25-1 10 ASSEWDTEAF
TRBV6-5 11 ASSYSGSLGYT
TRBV28 14 ASSFGDSFFTDTQY
TRBV11-1 13 ASSQYRGQNTEAF
TRBV28 11 ASSLVASRGYT
TRBV28 14 ASSPMTSGGMDVLT
TRBV29-1 14 SVEGLAGAYYNEQF
TRBV19 14 ASSPTPWRGEETQY
TRBV4-1 14 ASSQASGAFGYEQY
TRBV28 12 ASSFETGGSPLH
TRBV7-8 13 ASTLWGDKRAEAF
TRBV7-9 14 ASSLAAQGVVDGYT
TRBV6-2/TRBV6-3 14 ASSYYLAGGQETQY
TRBV3-1 12 ASSLAGAGQPQH
TRBV7-8 10 ASSFTKEKLF
TRBV2 13 ASRIGTSGYNEQF
TRBV5-5 12 ASSLFTGSYEQY
TRBV4-1 14 ASSQGRTNPFNEQF
TRBV29-1 11 SVVGGVSYEQY
TRBV2 14 ASSWRVQRTAGEAF
TRBV19 15 ASSIDPQGAITYGYT
TRBV28 10 ATLPAGDEQF
TRBV7-9 11 ASSIGTAYEQY
TRBV2 13 ASSEVEGRVEKLF
TRBV2 12 ASSEMGPTDTQY
TRBV6-1 12 ASSNLYSNQPQH
TRBV27 13 ASSAPSGGVPEQF
TRBV28 15 ASSSQFGLAGQETQY
TRBV14 10 ASSQSLNEQF
TRBV4-1 14 ASSLTRGQVGPEAF
TRBV29-1 12 SVGGIGSYNEQF
TRBV7-4 14 ASSQWEGGLGETQY
TRBV12-3/TRBV12-4 11 ASSPGRGHEQY
TRBV27 11 ASRAGLSAEAF
TRBV29-1 10 SVERDTDTQY
TRBV19 15 ASSIPTGGGAPDIQY
TRBV6-8 14 ASSYGWGGLTDTQY
TRBV28 13 ASSLAAHKNYGYT
TRBV20-1 11 SARGSRNQPQH
TRBV5-6 12 ASSLYLRDYEQY